The 9 T cell receptor beta chains in this list originate from one sample, sequenced in a study of regulatory T cells in long-lasting Graves disease. Assembly of TCR beta libraries relied on iRepertoire HTBI primers together with Arm-PCR of CDR3 regions. TCRdb itself ran the multiplex PCR reads through MiXCR, one entry per CDR3 protein. The sample includes some 410,000 distinct CDR3 sequences, roughly 17% of them seen just once. As for time point: newly diagnosed GD, antithyroid drugs for less than 3 months. TCR sequences were obtained from RNA taken from PBMCs. This sample also belongs to another study, concerning T cells in Graves' hyperthyroidism and ophthalmopathy.

Sample: peripheral blood mononuclear cells (PBMCs), taken at new diagnosis, from a patient treated with antithyroid drugs. These receptors were obtained from a woman under 40 with Graves disease.

In its sample, this clonotype was seen many times. V usage is TRBV9 and J usage is TRBJ2-3; D ambiguous. The CDR3 length is 12 residues. CDR1 SGDLS and CDR2 YYNGEE come from the germline V gene. V shed 3 bases and J shed 2 bases, with 4 bases lying between them. Here the CDR3 DNA reads TGTGCCAGCAGCGACCTCACAGATACGCAGTATTTT. Its protein product is CASSDLTDTQYF.

This clonotype was detected ten times or more. The chain links TRBV29-1 to TRBJ2-3; maybe TRBD2 (5 bases). The CDR3 totals 13 residues. Per germline, CDR1 SQVTM and CDR2 ANQGSEA. V lost 2 bases and J lost 8, with 14 bases in between. The CDR3 protein is CSVELGGPGTQYF. The CDR3 bases are TGCAGCGTTGAACTCGGAGGTCCTGGTACGCAGTATTTT.

As concerns this clonotype: A much larger clone lies one base from this, so it may be a read error. The J gene is TRBJ2-1, the V gene TRBV7-2, with 10 bases that match TRBD2. The CDR3 is 17 amino acids. The ends lost 5 bases at V and 8 bases at J; junction bases unmatched: 15. Germline V lookup: CDR1 SGHTA, CDR2 FQGNSA. The CDR3 loop is CASSLGGAGLAIDEQFF. The CDR3 DNA sequence: TGTGCCAGCAGCCTCGGAGGAGCGGGACTAGCGATAGATGAGCAGTTCTTC.

This clonotype was seen many times. This rearrangement joins TRBV10-3 to TRBJ1-1; weak D call: TRBD1 (6 bases). This CDR3 is built from 12 residues. V was cut by 10 bases and J by 5 bases, with 14 bases left in between. Germline loops: CDR1 ENHRY, CDR2 SYGVKD. The CDR3 DNA sequence: TGTGCCACCGCGACAGGATGGACTGAAGCTTTCTTT. Translation: CATATGWTEAFF.

This clonotype has at least ten counts. V is TRBV7-2 and J is TRBJ1-1, with TRBD1 as a possible D gene (6 bases). The CDR3 length is 14 residues. V gave up 1 base and J gave up 7 bases, with 13 bases separating them. Per germline, CDR1 SGHTA and CDR2 FQGNSA. The CDR3 loop reads CASSLVRGSSEAFF. The CDR3 nucleotides are TGTGCCAGCAGCTTAGTCAGGGGTAGTAGTGAAGCTTTCTTT. The full variable domain, its missing parts supplied by reference TRBV7-2 and TRBJ1-1, is GAGVSQSPSNKVTEKGKDVELRCDPISGHTALYWYRQSLGQGLEFLIYFQGNSAPDKSGLPSDRFSAERTGGSVSTLTIQRTQQEDSAVYLCASSLVRGSSEAFFGQGTRLTVV.

This clonotype was detected once. This may arise from a read error, as a much more abundant clone is one base away. This chain connects TRBV24-1 to TRBJ1-5; D ambiguous. This CDR3 comprises 14 residues. V was shortened by 12 bases and J by 0 bases, with 14 bases between the two germline ends. Germline assignment: CDR1 KGHDR and CDR2 SFDVKD. CDR3 bases: TGTGCCGCCGGAAGCGTTCTTAGCAATCAGCCCCAGCATTTT. It yields the protein CAAGSVLSNQPQHF.

This clonotype has at least ten counts. J is TRBJ2-3 and V is TRBV2, with D perhaps assigned TRBD1 or TRBD2 (6 bases each). TRBJ2-5 explains the end of the DNA better; the J call may be wrong. Per germline, CDR1 SNHLY and CDR2 FYNNEI. The CDR3 length is 14 residues. In DNA form, the CDR3 reads TGTGCCAGCAGGAGACAGGAGGGGATTGTGGCCCAGTACTTC. Residues: CASRRQEGIVAQYF.

The chain is built from TRBV19 and TRBJ1-6, with TRBD1 identical over 9 bases. The ends lost 2 bases at V and 9 bases at J; junction bases unmatched: 11. The germline V gene has CDR1 LNHDA and CDR2 SQIVND (reference sequence). The CDR3 runs 17 residues. CDR3 amino acids: CASSITFGTGSASPLHF. In DNA form, the CDR3 reads TGTGCCAGTAGTATAACCTTCGGGACAGGGTCCGCTTCACCCCTCCACTTT. Combining the CDR3 with reference TRBV19 and TRBJ1-6 gives the whole variable domain DGGITQSPKYLFRKEGQNVTLSCEQNLNHDAMYWYRQDPGQGLRLIYYSQIVNDFQKGDIAEGYSVSREKKESFPLTVTSAQKNPTAFYLCASSITFGTGSASPLHFGNGTRLTVT.

This clonotype was found many times. The rearrangement links TRBV20-1 to TRBJ2-1; 15 bases line up with TRBD2. Per the germline V gene, CDR1 is DFQATT and CDR2 is SNEGSKA (reference sequence). Trimming at V came to 3 bases and at J to 5 bases, leaving 11 bases not matched to a gene. The CDR3 has 18 amino acids. CDR3 sequence reads: CSARPVGLAGGPDNEQFF. The CDR3 DNA reads TGCAGTGCTAGGCCGGTAGGACTAGCGGGAGGGCCGGACAATGAGCAGTTCTTC.